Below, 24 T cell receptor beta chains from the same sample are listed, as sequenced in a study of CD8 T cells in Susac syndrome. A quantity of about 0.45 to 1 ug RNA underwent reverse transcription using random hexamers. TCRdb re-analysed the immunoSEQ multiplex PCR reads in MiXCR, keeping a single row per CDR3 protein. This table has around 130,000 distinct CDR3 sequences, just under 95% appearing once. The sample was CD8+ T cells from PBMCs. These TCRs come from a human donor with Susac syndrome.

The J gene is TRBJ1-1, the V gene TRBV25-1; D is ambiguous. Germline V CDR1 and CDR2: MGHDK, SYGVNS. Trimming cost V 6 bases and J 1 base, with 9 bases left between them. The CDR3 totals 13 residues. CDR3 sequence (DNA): TGTGCCAGCAGGGAAACAGCGAACACTGAAGCTTTCTTT. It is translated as CASRETANTEAFF.

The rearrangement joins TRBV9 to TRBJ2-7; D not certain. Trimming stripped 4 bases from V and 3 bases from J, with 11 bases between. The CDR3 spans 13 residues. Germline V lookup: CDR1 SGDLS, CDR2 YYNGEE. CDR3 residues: CASSPSGDYEQYF. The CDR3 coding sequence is TGTGCCAGCAGCCCATCAGGAGACTACGAGCAGTACTTC.

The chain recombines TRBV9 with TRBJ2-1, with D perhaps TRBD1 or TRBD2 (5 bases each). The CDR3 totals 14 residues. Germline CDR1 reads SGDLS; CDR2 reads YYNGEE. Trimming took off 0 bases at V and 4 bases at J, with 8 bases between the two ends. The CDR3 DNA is TGTGCCAGCAGCGTAGGGGACGGTTACAATGAGCAGTTCTTC. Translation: CASSVGDGYNEQFF.

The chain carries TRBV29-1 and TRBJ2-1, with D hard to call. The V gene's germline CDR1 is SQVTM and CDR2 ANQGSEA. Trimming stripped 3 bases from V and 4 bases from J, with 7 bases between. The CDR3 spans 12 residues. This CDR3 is CSVEEIYNEQFF. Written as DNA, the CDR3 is TGCAGCGTTGAGGAGATATACAATGAGCAGTTCTTC.

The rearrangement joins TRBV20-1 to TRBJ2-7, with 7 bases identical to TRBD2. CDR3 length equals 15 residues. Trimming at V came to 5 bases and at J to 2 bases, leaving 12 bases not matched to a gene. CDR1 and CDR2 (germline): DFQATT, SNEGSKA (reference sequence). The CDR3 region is CSADGRGSITYEQYF. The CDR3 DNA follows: TGCAGTGCTGATGGGAGGGGCAGTATAACCTACGAGCAGTACTTC.

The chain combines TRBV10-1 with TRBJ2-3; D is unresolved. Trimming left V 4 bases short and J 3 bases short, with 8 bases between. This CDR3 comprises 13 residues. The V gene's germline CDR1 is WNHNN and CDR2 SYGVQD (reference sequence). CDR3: CASSVGTTDTQYF. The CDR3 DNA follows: TGCGCCAGCAGTGTAGGCACAACAGATACGCAGTATTTT.

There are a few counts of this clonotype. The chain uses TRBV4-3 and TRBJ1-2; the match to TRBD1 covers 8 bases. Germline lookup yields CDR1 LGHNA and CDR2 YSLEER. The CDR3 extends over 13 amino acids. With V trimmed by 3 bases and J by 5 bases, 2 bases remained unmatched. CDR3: CASSHRTGYGYTF. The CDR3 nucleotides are TGCGCCAGCAGCCATCGGACAGGGTATGGCTACACCTTC.

The CDR3 protein is CSARPTGWVYEQYF. The CDR3 bases are TGCAGTGCTAGACCGACAGGGTGGGTCTACGAGCAGTACTTC. The chain joins TRBV20-1 to TRBJ2-7; 7 bases match TRBD1. The CDR3 extends over 14 amino acids. The germline V gene has CDR1 DFQATT and CDR2 SNEGSKA (reference sequence). V dropped 2 bases and J dropped 3; count of bases not matched to a gene: 7.

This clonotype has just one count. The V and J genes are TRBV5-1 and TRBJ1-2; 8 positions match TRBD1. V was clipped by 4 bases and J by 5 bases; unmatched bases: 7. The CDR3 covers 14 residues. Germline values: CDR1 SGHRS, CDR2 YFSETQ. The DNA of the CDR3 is TGCGCCAGCAGCGAGGACAGGGTGGAGTATGGCTACACCTTC. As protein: CASSEDRVEYGYTF.

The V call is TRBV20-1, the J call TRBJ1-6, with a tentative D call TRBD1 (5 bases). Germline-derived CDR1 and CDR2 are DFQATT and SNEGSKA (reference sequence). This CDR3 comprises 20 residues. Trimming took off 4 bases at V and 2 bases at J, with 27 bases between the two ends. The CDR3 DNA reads TGCAGTGCTATGCCCCGTGACAGCTACACCAACCTCACCTATAATTCACCCCTCCACTTT. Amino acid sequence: CSAMPRDSYTNLTYNSPLHF.

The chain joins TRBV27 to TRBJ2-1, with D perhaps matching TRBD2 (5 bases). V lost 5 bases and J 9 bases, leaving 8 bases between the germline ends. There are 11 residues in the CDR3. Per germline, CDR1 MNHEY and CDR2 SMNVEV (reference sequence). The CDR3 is CASSLRGEQFF. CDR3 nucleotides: TGTGCCAGCAGTCTCCGGGGTGAGCAGTTCTTC.

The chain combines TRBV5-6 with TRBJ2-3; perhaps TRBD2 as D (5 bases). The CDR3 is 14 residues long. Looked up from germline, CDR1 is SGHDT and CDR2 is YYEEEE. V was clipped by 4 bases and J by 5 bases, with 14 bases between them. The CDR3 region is CASSRIGGVDTQYF. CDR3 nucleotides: TGTGCCAGCAGCCGCATAGGAGGTGTAGATACGCAGTATTTT.

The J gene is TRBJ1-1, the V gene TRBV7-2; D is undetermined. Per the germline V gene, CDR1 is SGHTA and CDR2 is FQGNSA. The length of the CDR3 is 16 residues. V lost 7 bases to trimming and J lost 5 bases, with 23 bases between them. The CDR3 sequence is CASTSSRDGGKTEAFF. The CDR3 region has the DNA TGTGCCAGCACCTCCAGCCGGGATGGAGGGAAGACTGAAGCTTTCTTT.

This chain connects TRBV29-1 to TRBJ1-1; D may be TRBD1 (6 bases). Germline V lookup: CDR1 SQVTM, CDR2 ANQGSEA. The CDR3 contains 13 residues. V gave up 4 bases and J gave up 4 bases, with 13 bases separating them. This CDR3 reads CSVVGGGITEAFF. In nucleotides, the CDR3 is TGCAGCGTTGTCGGGGGCGGGATCACTGAAGCTTTCTTT. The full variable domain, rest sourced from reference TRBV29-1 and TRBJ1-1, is SAVISQKPSRDICQRGTSLTIQCQVDSQVTMMFWYRQQPGQSLTLIATANQGSEATYESGFVIDKFPISRPNLTFSTLTVSNMSPEDSSIYLCSVVGGGITEAFFGQGTRLTVV.

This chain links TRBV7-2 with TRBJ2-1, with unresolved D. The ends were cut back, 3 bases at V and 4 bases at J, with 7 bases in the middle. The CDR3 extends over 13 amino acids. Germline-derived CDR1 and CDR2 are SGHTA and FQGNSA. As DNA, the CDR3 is TGTGCCAGCAGCTTGACGAAATACAATGAGCAGTTCTTC. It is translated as CASSLTKYNEQFF.

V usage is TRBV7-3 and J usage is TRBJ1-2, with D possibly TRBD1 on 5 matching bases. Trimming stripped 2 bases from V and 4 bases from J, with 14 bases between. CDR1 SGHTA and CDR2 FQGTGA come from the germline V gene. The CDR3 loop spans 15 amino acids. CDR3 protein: CASSLVSGPSYGYTF. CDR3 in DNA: TGTGCCAGCAGCTTAGTCTCAGGGCCTTCCTATGGCTACACCTTC.

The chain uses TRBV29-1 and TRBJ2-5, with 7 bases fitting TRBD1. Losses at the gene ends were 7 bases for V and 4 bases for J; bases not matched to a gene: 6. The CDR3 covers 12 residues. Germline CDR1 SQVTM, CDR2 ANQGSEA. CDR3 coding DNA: TGCAGCGCGAGACAGGGAAGAGAGACCCAGTACTTC. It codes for CSARQGRETQYF.

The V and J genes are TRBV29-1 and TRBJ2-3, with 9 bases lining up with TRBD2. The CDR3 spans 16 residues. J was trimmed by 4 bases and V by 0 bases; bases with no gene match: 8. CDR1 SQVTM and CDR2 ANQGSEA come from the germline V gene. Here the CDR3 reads CSVEDEWGGGADTQYF. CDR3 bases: TGCAGCGTTGAAGATGAATGGGGCGGGGGGGCAGATACGCAGTATTTT.

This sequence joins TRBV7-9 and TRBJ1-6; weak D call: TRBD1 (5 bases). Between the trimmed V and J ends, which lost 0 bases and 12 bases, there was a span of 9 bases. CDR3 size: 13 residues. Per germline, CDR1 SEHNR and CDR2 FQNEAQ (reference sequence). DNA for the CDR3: TGTGCCAGCAGCTTAGCGCCAGGGATACCCCTCCACTTT. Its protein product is CASSLAPGIPLHF.

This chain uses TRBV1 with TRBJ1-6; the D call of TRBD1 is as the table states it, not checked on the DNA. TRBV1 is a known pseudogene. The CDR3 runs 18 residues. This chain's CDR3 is CTSSQESERGAYNSPLHF. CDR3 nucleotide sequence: TGCACCAGCAGCCAGGAATCGGAACGGGGGGCCTATAATTCACCCCTCCACTTT.

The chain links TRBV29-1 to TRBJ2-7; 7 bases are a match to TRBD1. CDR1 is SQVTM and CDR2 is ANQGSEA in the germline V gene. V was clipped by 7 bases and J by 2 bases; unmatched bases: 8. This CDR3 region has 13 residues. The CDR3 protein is CSGTDRTTYEQYF. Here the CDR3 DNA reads TGCAGCGGGACGGACAGGACCACCTACGAGCAGTACTTC.

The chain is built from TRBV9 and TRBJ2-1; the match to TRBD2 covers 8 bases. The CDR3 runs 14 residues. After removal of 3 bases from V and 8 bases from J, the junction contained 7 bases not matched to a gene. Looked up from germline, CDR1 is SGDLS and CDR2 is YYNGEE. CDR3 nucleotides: TGTGCCAGCAGCGGGGGGACTAGGCGGGATGAGCAGTTCTTC. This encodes CASSGGTRRDEQFF.

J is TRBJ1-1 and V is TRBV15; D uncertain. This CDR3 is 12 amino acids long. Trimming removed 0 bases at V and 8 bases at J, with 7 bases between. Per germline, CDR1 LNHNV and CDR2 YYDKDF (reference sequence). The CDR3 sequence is CATSRDRYEAFF. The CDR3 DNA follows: TGTGCCACCAGCAGAGATCGGTACGAAGCTTTCTTT.

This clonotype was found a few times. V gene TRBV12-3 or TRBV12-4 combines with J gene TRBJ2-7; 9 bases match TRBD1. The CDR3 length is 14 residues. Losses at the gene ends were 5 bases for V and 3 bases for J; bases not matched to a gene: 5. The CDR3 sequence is CASSVGTGSYEQYF. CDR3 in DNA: TGTGCCAGCAGTGTGGGGACAGGGAGCTACGAGCAGTACTTC.